Listed below are T cell receptor beta chains from one sample, sequenced in a study of patients and donors after allogeneic stem cell transplantation. TCRdb re-derived calls from the RT-PCR reads in MiXCR, one entry per CDR3 protein. The data show a few hundred thousand distinct CDR3 sequences, roughly 14% seen once. The sequenced material came from blood, either unsorted or a sorted T cell fraction (not recorded which). These receptors all come from a human donor who was either an allogeneic HSCT recipient or a stem cell or donor lymphocyte infusion donor (not recorded which). It is not recorded whose cells these are; they may come from a transplant donor. Each CDR3 is given with its conserved first and last residue. A D gene is named only where the DNA matches it firmly. Clone size is shown for a subset of rows, as once, few, many or a class of expanded clone.

d_call	clone_size	v_call	j_call	cdr3_nt	cdr3_aa
TRBD2	few	TRBV7-9	TRBJ2-5	TGTGCCAGCAGGGAACTAGCGGGAGAAGAGACCCAGTACTTC	CASRELAGEETQYF
-	-	TRBV13	TRBJ2-6	TGTGCCAGCAGCTTAAAAGGGCCTGGGGCCAACGTCCTGACTTTC	CASSLKGPGANVLTF
-	many	TRBV20-1	TRBJ2-3	TGCAGTGCTAGAATAGCGGAGGCGGATACGCAGTATTTT	CSARIAEADTQYF
-	many	TRBV2	TRBJ1-1	TGTGCCAGCAGCAGCCCGTGGGGGGGGAACACTGAAGCTTTCTTT	CASSSPWGGNTEAFF
TRBD1	many	TRBV11-2	TRBJ2-5	TGTGCCAGCAGCTTAGGGGACAGGGGGAGCCAAGAGACCCAGTACTTC	CASSLGDRGSQETQYF
TRBD2	-	TRBV10-3	TRBJ2-2	TGTGCCATCAGAGTCCCGGGACTAGGTCTTAGCACCGGGGAGCTGTTTTTT	CAIRVPGLGLSTGELFF
-	-	TRBV2	TRBJ2-3	TGTGCCTCAGCTTATGGGGATACGCAGTATTTT	CASAYGDTQYF
TRBD1	-	TRBV18	TRBJ2-1	TGTGCCAGCTCAATGGGACAGGAAAACAATGAGCAGTTCTTC	CASSMGQENNEQFF
TRBD2	few	TRBV5-1	TRBJ2-3	TGCGCCAGCAGCTTGGCCGCAGCGGGGGGAGATACGCAGTATTTT	CASSLAAAGGDTQYF
TRBD2	many	TRBV2	TRBJ2-5	TGTGCCAGCGAGATCGGGGGGGAGACCCAGTACTTC	CASEIGGETQYF
TRBD1	few	TRBV6-1	TRBJ1-2	TGTGCCCACTCGGCCCGACAGGGGGATGGCTACACCTTC	CAHSARQGDGYTF
-	few	TRBV3-1	TRBJ1-4	TGTGCCAGCAGCCAACGCCGAACGGATGAAAAACTGTTTTTT	CASSQRRTDEKLFF
TRBD1	-	TRBV7-6	TRBJ1-1	TGTGCCAGCAGTTATAAAGAACCGACAGGGTGGACTGAAGCTTTCTTT	CASSYKEPTGWTEAFF
TRBD1	few	TRBV12-3/TRBV12-4	TRBJ2-7	TGTGCCACCAACGCCTACGGGGACAGGGTAAACAACGAGCAGTACTTC	CATNAYGDRVNNEQYF
TRBD2	few	TRBV7-3	TRBJ2-1	TGTGCCAGCAGCCCCGGACTAGCGCCCCTTTACAATGAGCAGTTCTTC	CASSPGLAPLYNEQFF
TRBD1	-	TRBV5-1	TRBJ2-7	TGCGCCAGCAGCTCCATACCCGGGACAGGGGGGTTTGAGCAGTACTTC	CASSSIPGTGGFEQYF